This passage covers 28 T cell receptor beta chains from one sample sequenced in a study of T-cell reconstitution after alpha-beta-depleted transplantation in children. Preparing the TCRbeta library involved the use of unique molecular identifiers. In TCRdb, the PCR reads were re-called with MiXCR into one record per CDR3 protein. The table records approximately 400,000 distinct CDR3 sequences, roughly 16% of them present only once. Source: PBMCs, mostly from graft donor cells, taken 360 days after TCRalphabeta/CD19-depleted stem cell transplant. The origin of the receptors is a boy in the first two years of life who had a stem cell transplant for Wiskott-Aldrich syndrome, so the T cells may come from the graft donor.

This clonotype was detected many times. Germline and junction disagree at one end, which may indicate a read error. The chain is built from TRBV5-1 and TRBJ2-2; no definite D call. The CDR3 totals 11 residues. CDR1 SGHRS and CDR2 YFSETQ come from the germline V gene. The DNA of the CDR3 is TGTGCCAGCAGTTTAGCTGGGGAGCTGTTTTTT. It yields the protein CASSLAGELFF.

The table lists this clonotype with a few counts. The chain uses TRBV5-1 and TRBJ2-1, with D unresolved. The germline gives CDR1 SGHRS, CDR2 YFSETQ. The CDR3 sequence is 15 residues long. Trimming shortened V by 4 bases and J by 1 base, and 12 bases separated the two germline ends. This CDR3 reads CASSVALGSYNEQFF. CDR3 in DNA: TGCGCCAGCAGCGTAGCCCTCGGGTCCTACAATGAGCAGTTCTTC.

J is TRBJ2-2 and V is TRBV7-9; D call uncertain. The germline V gene encodes CDR1 SEHNR and CDR2 FQNEAQ (reference sequence). CDR3 length: 13 amino acids. Trimming stripped 10 bases from V and 2 bases from J, with 11 bases between. CDR3 DNA: TGTGCCACCCATCGACTTAACACCGGGGAGCTGTTTTTT. The encoded protein is CATHRLNTGELFF.

The chain employs TRBV18 and TRBJ2-3; 7 bases agree with TRBD1. Germline V gene sequence: CDR1 KGHSH, CDR2 LQKENI. The CDR3 totals 14 residues. V shed 4 bases, J shed 0 bases, and the junction held 1 base outside the gene matches. The CDR3 is CASSQDRSTDTQYF. CDR3 coding DNA: TGTGCCAGCTCACAGGACAGGAGCACAGATACGCAGTATTTT.

The rearrangement uses TRBV7-9 and TRBJ2-7; D is uncertain. The V end was cut by 3 bases, the J end by 4 bases, with 16 bases between. The germline V gene encodes CDR1 SEHNR and CDR2 FQNEAQ (reference sequence). CDR3 size: 15 residues. CDR3 sequence reads: CASSFLLAGPYEQYF. The CDR3, as DNA: TGTGCCAGCAGCTTTCTCCTGGCCGGGCCATACGAGCAGTACTTC.

This clonotype has at least ten counts. This chain joins TRBV7-6 and TRBJ2-1, with TRBD2 identical over 13 bases. The germline V gene encodes CDR1 SGHVS and CDR2 FNYEAQ. J was trimmed by 4 bases and V by 1 base; bases with no gene match: 13. This CDR3 has 20 amino acids. CDR3 sequence reads: CASSLVTRLAGGPIYNEQFF. CDR3 coding DNA: TGTGCCAGCAGCTTAGTGACCCGACTAGCGGGAGGCCCAATTTACAATGAGCAGTTCTTC.

This clonotype was counted ten times or more. CDR3 residues: CASSLGDGELFF. The CDR3 bases are TGTGCCAGCAGCTTAGGAGACGGGGAGCTGTTTTTT. The chain uses TRBV7-9 and TRBJ2-2, with D unresolved. Per germline, CDR1 SEHNR and CDR2 FQNEAQ (reference sequence). CDR3 size: 12 residues. V was trimmed by 1 base and J by 7 bases, leaving 4 bases between them.

The table lists this clonotype with a few counts. This sequence joins TRBV24-1 and TRBJ2-2; D tentatively fits TRBD1 or TRBD2 (5 bases each). The CDR3 contains 14 residues. With 6 bases removed from V and 7 bases from J, the gap between germline ends came to 14 bases. Germline CDR1 and CDR2: KGHDR and SFDVKD. The chain's CDR3 is CATSLAGRGGELFF. As DNA, the CDR3 is TGTGCCACCAGTCTGGCGGGTAGGGGCGGGGAGCTGTTTTTT.

The chain couples TRBV5-1 to TRBJ2-2, with TRBD1 matching over 9 bases. The J segment lost 5 bases and the V segment lost 1 base, leaving 3 bases of the junction unmatched. This CDR3 is built from 15 residues. Germline CDR1 is SGHRS and CDR2 is YFSETQ. CDR3 amino acids: CASSLSGTGTGELFF. The CDR3 coding sequence is TGCGCCAGCAGCTTGTCCGGGACAGGGACCGGGGAGCTGTTTTTT.

The chain recombines TRBV5-4 with TRBJ2-1; 8 bases agree with TRBD2. The CDR3 sequence is 14 residues long. Germline trimming cut 5 bases from V and 7 bases from J; bases unmatched to any gene: 8. CDR1 is SGHNT and CDR2 is YYREEE in the germline V gene (reference sequence). Here the CDR3 reads CASSSGLAMNEQFF. The DNA of the CDR3 is TGTGCCAGCAGTTCCGGACTAGCAATGAATGAGCAGTTCTTC.

This chain links TRBV2 with TRBJ2-7; D unclear. Germline V lookup: CDR1 SNHLY, CDR2 FYNNEI. The V end lost 7 bases, the J end lost 6 bases, and 16 bases lay between the germline ends. CDR3 length: 13 amino acids. The CDR3 loop reads CASTASRLGEQYF. CDR3 bases: TGTGCCAGCACAGCATCAAGGTTGGGCGAGCAGTACTTC.

The gene calls are TRBV20-1 and TRBJ1-1, with D unresolved. Germline lookup yields CDR1 DFQATT and CDR2 SNEGSKA (reference sequence). The CDR3 covers 10 residues. V was pared by 6 bases and J by 6 bases, with 8 bases between. The CDR3 region has the DNA TGCAGTGCGATAGTCCCTGAAGCTTTCTTT. Amino acid sequence: CSAIVPEAFF.

This sequence joins TRBV12-3 or TRBV12-4 and TRBJ2-7; D tentatively reads TRBD1 or TRBD2 (5 bases each). This CDR3 is built from 14 residues. Trimming removed 6 bases at V and 3 bases at J, with 15 bases between. CDR3 region: CASRGPGRYYEQYF. CDR3 bases: TGTGCCAGCAGAGGTCCGGGACGGTACTACGAGCAGTACTTC.

DNA for the CDR3: TGTGCCAGCAGCCCTTTCCAAACCCGGGGGGGCACCGGGGAGCTGTTTTTT. Translated: CASSPFQTRGGTGELFF. This sequence joins TRBV7-6 and TRBJ2-2, with 8 bases lining up with TRBD2. CDR1 and CDR2 from the germline V gene are SGHVS and FNYEAQ. CDR3 length: 17 residues. V trimming: 5 bases; J trimming: 4 bases; junction bases outside the gene matches: 12. The complete variable domain, with remaining parts taken from reference TRBV7-6 and TRBJ2-2, reads GAGVSQSPRYKVTKRGQDVALRCDPISGHVSLYWYRQALGQGPEFLTYFNYEAQQDKSGLPNDRFSAERPEGSISTLTIQRTEQRDSAMYRCASSPFQTRGGTGELFFGEGSRLTVL.

The rearrangement uses TRBV6-5 and TRBJ2-7; perhaps TRBD2 as D (6 bases). CDR1 MNHEY and CDR2 SVGAGI come from the germline V gene. The CDR3 contains 15 residues. Between the trimmed V and J ends, which lost 0 bases and 4 bases, there was a span of 13 bases. This chain's CDR3 is CASSYSTGTLYEQYF. The CDR3 DNA follows: TGTGCCAGCAGTTACTCGACCGGGACTCTGTACGAGCAGTACTTC.

The chain employs TRBV7-2 and TRBJ2-7; 7 bases agree with TRBD2. J lost 7 bases, V lost 2 bases, and 14 bases had no gene match. Germline V CDR1 and CDR2: SGHTA, FQGNSA. This CDR3 contains 16 residues. The CDR3 DNA follows: TGTGCCAGCAGCTTAAGGAGGGCTAGCGGAAATACGGAGCAGTACTTC. It is translated as CASSLRRASGNTEQYF.

This clonotype was observed a handful of times. This chain joins TRBV24-1 and TRBJ2-5; 7 bases are shared with TRBD1. V dropped 3 bases and J dropped 5; count of bases not matched to a gene: 8. Germline lookup yields CDR1 KGHDR and CDR2 SFDVKD. This CDR3 spans 15 amino acids. The CDR3 here is CATSDIKGADETQYF. The CDR3 DNA sequence: TGTGCCACCAGTGATATAAAGGGGGCGGATGAGACCCAGTACTTC.

The table lists this clonotype with many counts. This chain joins TRBV7-9 and TRBJ2-7; D is unresolved. Germline V gene lookup returns CDR1 SEHNR and CDR2 FQNEAQ (reference sequence). The CDR3 is 12 residues long. V dropped 5 bases and J dropped 0 bases, with 5 bases sitting between them. The CDR3 spells CASSDVSYEQYF. CDR3 nucleotides: TGTGCCAGCAGCGACGTCTCCTACGAGCAGTACTTC.

Only a few counts were recorded for this clonotype. The rearrangement links TRBV10-3 to TRBJ2-3, with D maybe TRBD1 (6 bases). The CDR3 length is 13 residues. The germline gives CDR1 ENHRY, CDR2 SYGVKD. Trimming stripped 10 bases from V and 3 bases from J, with 14 bases between. CDR3 DNA: TGTGCCACCAGACGGACAGAAACAGATACGCAGTATTTT. It translates to CATRRTETDTQYF.

The CDR3 region has the DNA TGCGCCAGCAGCTACCGCCATCCGGGACCCTACAATGAGCAGTTCTTC. This sequence encodes CASSYRHPGPYNEQFF. This chain links TRBV4-3 with TRBJ2-1, with D perhaps given as TRBD1 or TRBD2 (5 bases each). The CDR3 sequence is 16 residues long. Germline CDR1 reads LGHNA; CDR2 reads YSLEER. Trimming left V 5 bases short and J 2 bases short, with 16 bases between.

This clonotype has just a few counts. The CDR3 DNA follows: TGCGCCAGCAACGTGGACGGACCGTCCTACGAGCAGTACTTC. This encodes CASNVDGPSYEQYF. This chain joins TRBV10-2 and TRBJ2-7, with D unclear. CDR1 and CDR2 (germline): WSHSY, SAAADI. The CDR3 has 14 residues. Deletions cut 7 bases from V and 1 base from J, with 14 bases between.

The chain is built from TRBV6-2 or TRBV6-3 and TRBJ1-2; D not resolved. Trimming cost V 7 bases and J 4 bases, with 10 bases left between them. Germline V lookup: CDR1 MNHEY, CDR2 SVGEGT. The CDR3 runs 12 residues. This CDR3 reads CASKRATYGYTF. CDR3 bases: TGTGCCAGCAAACGGGCGACCTATGGCTACACCTTC.

In its sample, this clonotype was seen a few times. V gene TRBV7-2 combines with J gene TRBJ2-5; D call uncertain. This CDR3 comprises 13 residues. Germline V lookup: CDR1 SGHTA, CDR2 FQGNSA. The germline V and J ends were trimmed by 5 bases and 2 bases, with 9 bases remaining between them. The CDR3 coding sequence is TGTGCCAGCAGCCGTGGACGGCAAGAGACCCAGTACTTC. It encodes CASSRGRQETQYF.

The rearrangement links TRBV5-1 to TRBJ2-1; possibly TRBD2 for D (5 bases). The CDR3 is 13 amino acids. Germline V CDR1 and CDR2: SGHRS, YFSETQ. The V end was cut by 7 bases, the J end by 6 bases, with 14 bases between. CDR3 protein: CASRLSSFNEQFF. The CDR3 region has the DNA TGCGCCAGCCGTTTATCTAGCTTCAATGAGCAGTTCTTC.

The chain employs TRBV10-3 and TRBJ2-5, with 8 positions matching TRBD1. Germline assignment: CDR1 ENHRY and CDR2 SYGVKD. The CDR3 consists of 13 residues. V gave up 4 bases and J gave up 2 bases; unmatched junction bases: 0. The CDR3 region is CAISGQGQETQYF. The DNA of the CDR3 is TGTGCCATCAGTGGACAGGGGCAAGAGACCCAGTACTTC.

This clonotype was observed a handful of times. The CDR3 protein is CASSPLRGSSDTQYF. CDR3 DNA: TGTGCCAGCTCACCACTCCGGGGGAGTTCAGATACGCAGTATTTT. The chain combines TRBV18 with TRBJ2-3; maybe TRBD2 (6 bases). CDR1 and CDR2 from the germline V gene are KGHSH and LQKENI. The CDR3 spans 15 residues. V dropped 1 base and J dropped 4 bases, with 12 bases sitting between them.

The chain is built from TRBV6-2 or TRBV6-3 and TRBJ1-2; 9 positions agree with TRBD1. The germline gives CDR1 MNHEY, CDR2 SVGEGT. The CDR3 runs 14 residues. J lost 0 bases, V lost 8 bases, and 4 bases had no gene match. CDR3 coding DNA: TGTGCCAGCGTCCGGGACAGGGCTAACTATGGCTACACCTTC. Its protein is CASVRDRANYGYTF.

This clonotype was seen a handful of times. V usage is TRBV27 and J usage is TRBJ2-7; TRBD1 matches at 9 bases. The V gene end was trimmed by 6 bases and the J gene end by 6 bases; junction bases not matched to a gene: 9. The length of the CDR3 is 14 residues. The germline V gene encodes CDR1 MNHEY and CDR2 SMNVEV (reference sequence). The CDR3 DNA reads TGTGCCAGCAGAAAGACAGGGGGGCCTTCCGAGCAGTACTTC. Protein product: CASRKTGGPSEQYF.